These 26 T cell receptor beta chains were all obtained from the same sample, sequenced in a study of radiotherapy plus CTLA-4 blockade in lung cancer (dated by TCRdb to about 2018). Receptors were amplified or captured by the immunoSEQ multiplex PCR assay. TCRdb re-hosts the immuneACCESS table, in-frame sequences only. Its copies lack some clones; in the studies checked, an unresolved V gene accounts for under half of them, and the cause for the rest is not known. The sample yields some 98,000 clones; approximately 78% were counted once. The top ten clones comprise 3% to 4% of the sample. Sequencing used peripheral blood, obtained from a patient treated with radiotherapy plus ipilimumab. Receptor source: a human donor with non-small cell lung cancer who had a partial response to radiotherapy plus ipilimumab.

The rearrangement joins TRBV7-9 to TRBJ2-3; 7 nucleotides line up with TRBD2. The germline V gene encodes CDR1 SEHNR and CDR2 FQNEAQ (reference sequence). CDR3 length: 16 amino acids. V was pared by 3 bases and J by 2 bases, with 8 bases of the junction left unmatched. The CDR3 nucleotides are TGTGCCAGCAGCTTGACAGCGGGGCGGGCCACAGATACGCAGTATTTT. Its protein is CASSLTAGRATDTQYF.

The rearrangement joins TRBV29-1 to TRBJ2-2; TRBD2 matches at 7 bases. CDR1 SQVTM and CDR2 ANQGSEA come from the germline V gene. This CDR3 has 16 residues. The V segment lost 6 bases and the J segment 0 bases; nucleotides outside the gene matches: 10. The DNA for the CDR3 is TGCAGCGTAGGCTCCTGGGGGAGGGCGAACACCGGGGAGCTGTTTTTT. It translates to CSVGSWGRANTGELFF.

The chain joins TRBV5-1 to TRBJ2-3, with TRBD2 matching over 8 bases. The V and J ends lost 4 bases and 2 bases, in that order; junction bases with no gene match: 9. This CDR3 has 16 residues. Germline lookup yields CDR1 SGHRS and CDR2 YFSETQ. The CDR3 bases are TGCGCCAGCAGCAAAGCGGCTAGCGGGCTCACAGATACGCAGTATTTT. It codes for CASSKAASGLTDTQYF.

This clone appeared a single time. This chain uses TRBV19 with TRBJ2-5; 10 nucleotides line up with TRBD2. The V segment lost 10 bases and the J segment 5 bases; nucleotides outside the gene matches: 13. The CDR3 sequence is 15 residues long. Germline values: CDR1 LNHDA, CDR2 SQIVND (reference sequence). The CDR3 here is CATLPAGGPRETQYF. The CDR3 DNA reads as TGTGCCACGCTTCCAGCGGGAGGGCCCCGGGAGACCCAGTACTTC.

V and J are TRBV11-2 and TRBJ2-3; perhaps TRBD2 as D (7 bases). V lost 3 bases and J 0 bases, leaving 16 bases between the germline ends. Germline CDR1 reads SGHAT; CDR2 reads FQNNGV. The CDR3 loop spans 17 amino acids. The CDR3 DNA reads as TGTGCCAGCAGCTTGGGGGCTAGCGGAACTAGCACAGATACGCAGTATTTT. Translating it yields CASSLGASGTSTDTQYF.

The chain uses TRBV27 and TRBJ2-7; 8 bases map to TRBD2. CDR3 length equals 14 residues. The trim removed 4 bases at V and 3 bases at J, leaving 5 bases unmatched. The germline V gene encodes CDR1 MNHEY and CDR2 SMNVEV (reference sequence). CDR3 loop: CASSYRLAGYEQYF. Written as DNA, the CDR3 is TGTGCCAGCAGTTACCGGCTAGCGGGCTACGAGCAGTACTTC.

The chain combines TRBV6-5 with TRBJ2-2; the D gene is possibly TRBD1 (6 bases). Trimming took 7 bases from V and 5 from J, leaving 11 bases between them. The CDR3 runs to 13 residues. Per germline, CDR1 MNHEY and CDR2 SVGAGI. The chain's CDR3 is CASTLQGTGELFF. The CDR3 DNA follows: TGTGCCAGCACTTTACAGGGTACCGGGGAGCTGTTTTTT.

The chain employs TRBV5-1 and TRBJ2-7; TRBD2 agrees at 15 bases. J lost 5 bases, V lost 6 bases, and 3 bases had no gene match. CDR3 size: 14 residues. Germline V gene sequence: CDR1 SGHRS, CDR2 YFSETQ. DNA for the CDR3: TGCGCCAGCACCGGACTAGCGGGAGGGAACGAGCAGTACTTC. Its translation is CASTGLAGGNEQYF.

This sequence joins TRBV25-1 and TRBJ1-2, with 9 bases matching TRBD1. This CDR3 is built from 15 residues. Germline assignment: CDR1 MGHDK and CDR2 SYGVNS. V dropped 4 bases and J dropped 3; count of bases not matched to a gene: 6. CDR3 protein: CASSGEGQGHYGYTF. As DNA, the CDR3 is TGTGCCAGCAGTGGGGAGGGACAGGGTCACTATGGCTACACCTTC.

This chain joins TRBV7-8 and TRBJ2-7; TRBD1 aligns across 8 bases. CDR3 length: 14 amino acids. Unmatched junction bases numbered 3, after V lost 0 bases and J lost 5 bases. Per germline, CDR1 SGHVS and CDR2 FQNEAQ. The CDR3, as DNA: TGTGCCAGCAGCTTAGCTGACAGGGGCCACGAGCAGTACTTC. Translated, it gives CASSLADRGHEQYF.

This chain connects TRBV7-2 to TRBJ2-3, with D tentatively TRBD1 (5 bases). Germline assignment: CDR1 SGHTA and CDR2 FQGNSA. V lost 1 base and J 1 base, leaving 6 bases between the germline ends. The CDR3 loop spans 14 amino acids. As DNA, the CDR3 is TGTGCCAGCAGCTTAGAGGGGCGCACAGATACGCAGTATTTT. Amino acids: CASSLEGRTDTQYF.

The chain employs TRBV11-2 and TRBJ2-3; D gene ambiguous. Trimming removed 6 bases at V and 5 bases at J, with 9 bases between. This CDR3 is built from 12 residues. Germline CDR1 is SGHAT and CDR2 is FQNNGV. The CDR3 DNA is TGTGCCAGCAGTCCCGCCGGAGATACGCAGTATTTT. Its protein is CASSPAGDTQYF. Together with reference TRBV11-2 and TRBJ2-3, the CDR3 gives the full variable domain: EAGVAQSPRYKIIEKRQSVAFWCNPISGHATLYWYQQILGQGPKLLIQFQNNGVVDDSQLPKDRFSAERLKGVDSTLKIQPAKLEDSAVYLCASSPAGDTQYFGPGTRLTVL.

A single count supports this clone. The J gene is TRBJ2-1, the V gene TRBV5-6; TRBD2 agrees at 12 bases. This CDR3 is built from 16 residues. The trim removed 3 bases at V and 4 bases at J, leaving 5 bases unmatched. The germline gives CDR1 SGHDT, CDR2 YYEEEE. The CDR3 here is CASSSTGTSGYNEQFF. The CDR3 bases are TGTGCCAGCAGCTCAACCGGGACTAGCGGGTACAATGAGCAGTTCTTC. The full variable domain, rest sourced from reference TRBV5-6 and TRBJ2-1, is DAGVTQSPTHLIKTRGQQVTLRCSPKSGHDTVSWYQQALGQGPQFIFQYYEEEERQRGNFPDRFSGHQFPNYSSELNVNALLLGDSALYLCASSSTGTSGYNEQFFGPGTRLTVL.

This clone was seen a few times. The rearrangement links TRBV21-1 to TRBJ2-7; TRBD1 was called by the table and not checked on the DNA. TRBV21-1 is a pseudogene. The CDR3 runs 16 residues. The CDR3 region has the DNA TGTGCCAGCAGCATACCCCCGGGACAGGGCTCTACCGAGCAGTACTTC. It yields the protein CASSIPPGQGSTEQYF.

This clone was seen a handful of times. The J gene is TRBJ1-1, the V gene TRBV30; D not resolved. This CDR3 has 14 amino acids. Germline-derived CDR1 and CDR2 are GTSNPN and SVGIG (reference sequence). V dropped 1 base and J dropped 4 bases, with 13 bases sitting between them. The CDR3 reads CAWSAGFLATEAFF. In DNA form, the CDR3 reads TGTGCCTGGAGTGCGGGGTTTTTGGCCACTGAAGCTTTCTTT.

In the case of this clone: Other nucleotide sequences from this sample produce the same CDR3. The chain recombines TRBV9 with TRBJ2-3; D possibly corresponds to TRBD1 (5 bases). The CDR3 is 14 amino acids. Trimming shortened V by 0 bases and J by 3 bases, and 8 bases separated the two germline ends. CDR1 SGDLS and CDR2 YYNGEE come from the germline V gene. CDR3: CASSVAPGTDTQYF. In nucleotides, the CDR3 is TGTGCCAGCAGCGTAGCTCCAGGGACAGATACGCAGTATTTT.

This sequence joins TRBV30 and TRBJ2-5, with 11 bases lining up with TRBD2. Unmatched junction bases numbered 6, after V lost 5 bases and J lost 4 bases. The CDR3 spans 14 residues. Germline loops: CDR1 GTSNPN, CDR2 SVGIG (reference sequence). This CDR3 reads CAWHTSGSRETQYF. Here the CDR3 DNA reads TGTGCCTGGCATACTAGCGGGAGTAGAGAGACCCAGTACTTC.

The CDR3 sequence: CASRPPGTAIEQYF. CDR3 sequence (DNA): TGTGCCAGCAGGCCCCCCGGGACAGCAATCGAGCAGTACTTC. This rearrangement joins TRBV2 to TRBJ2-7; TRBD1 matches 7 bases. Germline V lookup: CDR1 SNHLY, CDR2 FYNNEI. Trimming took 6 bases from V and 6 from J; bases not matched to a gene: 11. The length of the CDR3 is 14 residues.

The rearrangement links TRBV10-2 to TRBJ1-1, with 9 bases fitting TRBD1. V trimming: 7 bases; J trimming: 6 bases; junction bases outside the gene matches: 6. The germline gives CDR1 WSHSY, CDR2 SAAADI. The CDR3 sequence is 13 residues long. The CDR3 DNA reads TGCGCCAGCACCCAGACAGGGGGTCCTGAAGCTTTCTTT. Residues: CASTQTGGPEAFF.

This sequence joins TRBV5-1 and TRBJ1-2; TRBD1 might be the D (6 bases). The CDR3 is 13 amino acids. Germline CDR1 is SGHRS and CDR2 is YFSETQ. V was pared by 4 bases and J by 5 bases, with 12 bases between. CDR3 DNA sequence: TGCGCCAGCAGCGGAACAGGGTGGTATGGCTACACCTTC. As protein: CASSGTGWYGYTF.

The CDR3 coding sequence is TGTGCCAGCAGTTCTAGGGTTGCTCTGGGGCGAAACACCATATATTTT. It encodes CASSSRVALGRNTIYF. The chain joins TRBV6-6 to TRBJ1-3; D may be TRBD1 (5 bases). Trimming removed 4 bases at V and 5 bases at J, with 18 bases between. CDR3 size: 16 residues. Per the germline V gene, CDR1 is MNHNY and CDR2 is SVGAGI (reference sequence).

The chain recombines TRBV19 with TRBJ1-5; 10 nucleotides align to TRBD1. V lost 7 bases to trimming and J lost 5 bases; unmatched junction nucleotides: 5. Looked up from germline, CDR1 is LNHDA and CDR2 is SQIVND (reference sequence). The CDR3 runs 14 residues. DNA of the CDR3: TGTGCCAGTACCCCAGGGACAGGGGATCAGCCCCAGCATTTT. Encoded protein: CASTPGTGDQPQHF.

The gene calls are TRBV7-9 and TRBJ2-7, with D possibly matching TRBD2 (6 bases). The germline V and J ends were trimmed by 5 bases and 2 bases, with 13 bases remaining between them. From germline, CDR1 is SEHNR and CDR2 FQNEAQ (reference sequence). The CDR3 has 14 residues. The CDR3 bases are TGTGCCAGCAGCCCGCGGAGGGAAACCTACGAGCAGTACTTC. Its protein product is CASSPRRETYEQYF.

A single count supports this clone. This chain uses TRBV28 with TRBJ1-1; D not certain. Trimming left V 7 bases short and J 2 bases short, with 14 bases between. This CDR3 contains 14 residues. Germline V CDR1 and CDR2: MDHEN, SYDVKM. CDR3 loop: CASNLPRANTEAFF. Written as DNA, the CDR3 is TGTGCCAGCAATTTGCCGAGGGCCAACACTGAAGCTTTCTTT.

This clone has a handful of counts. This chain links TRBV7-2 with TRBJ2-3; D unclear. Germline assignment: CDR1 SGHTA and CDR2 FQGNSA. V was pared by 5 bases and J by 1 base, with 10 bases between. The CDR3 has 14 residues. The DNA of the CDR3 is TGTGCCAGCAGCATGAGCGCCGGCACAGATACGCAGTATTTT. This translates into CASSMSAGTDTQYF.

The rearrangement joins TRBV28 to TRBJ1-1; D perhaps matches TRBD1 (6 bases). Deletions cut 6 bases from V and 1 base from J, with 9 bases between. The CDR3 is made up of 13 amino acids. Germline-derived CDR1 and CDR2 are MDHEN and SYDVKM. CDR3: CASRSGQNTEAFF. CDR3 coding DNA: TGTGCCAGCAGGTCGGGACAGAACACTGAAGCTTTCTTT.